One sample yielded the 2 T cell receptor beta chains listed below, sequenced in a study of OX40 agonist ivuxolimab in advanced cancers. Method: immunoSEQ multiplex PCR; TCRdb's copy keeps in-frame clones and lacks some. The top ten clones hold 5.5% to 7% of a sample with some 86,000 clones, about 86% of them seen once. Sequenced material: CD4+ or CD8+ T cells sorted from blood, taken in a trial of the OX40 agonist ivuxolimab. The receptors derive from an adult with an advanced solid tumor such as melanoma, head and neck, liver or kidney cancer.

The genes are TRBV19 and TRBJ1-1; 7 bases agree with TRBD1. The V gene end was trimmed by 0 bases and the J gene end by 7 bases; junction bases not matched to a gene: 11. This CDR3 region has 16 residues. CDR1 is LNHDA and CDR2 is SQIVND in the germline V gene (reference sequence). This CDR3 reads CASSIDPRARDSEAFF. CDR3 DNA: TGTGCCAGTAGTATAGATCCCAGGGCCCGGGACAGTGAAGCTTTCTTT.

This clone appeared a single time. This chain links TRBV4-1 with TRBJ2-1; TRBD1 aligns across 10 bases. The length of the CDR3 is 16 residues. The V and J ends lost 1 base and 12 bases, in that order; junction bases with no gene match: 12. CDR1 is MGHRA, CDR2 YSYEKL, per germline. The CDR3 sequence: CASSQAWVDRGLGQFF. The CDR3 DNA follows: TGCGCCAGCAGCCAAGCATGGGTCGACAGGGGGCTAGGGCAGTTCTTC.